This entry lists 29 T cell receptor beta chains sequenced from one sample in a study of response to subunit inactivated influenza vaccine. TCRdb redid the calling of the RT-PCR reads with MiXCR, one entry per CDR3 protein. The table records about 500,000 distinct CDR3 sequences, 15% to 20% of them present only once. Sequenced material: CD4+ T cells sorted from PBMCs, taken roughly 24 months after vaccination. These receptors were obtained from a man aged 50 to 69 who received an inactivated influenza vaccine.

The rearrangement joins TRBV5-1 to TRBJ1-2; a weak D match, TRBD1 (6 bases). CDR1 SGHRS and CDR2 YFSETQ come from the germline V gene. With 2 bases removed from V and 8 bases from J, the gap between germline ends came to 10 bases. The CDR3 is made up of 12 amino acids. CDR3 protein: CASSLEQGGYTF. The CDR3 DNA sequence: TGCGCCAGCAGCTTAGAACAGGGAGGCTACACCTTC.

The V call is TRBV4-3, the J call TRBJ2-6, with unresolved D. CDR3 length: 16 residues. Trimming shortened V by 5 bases and J by 0 bases, and 11 bases separated the two germline ends. CDR1 and CDR2 (germline): LGHNA, YSLEER. The CDR3 DNA is TGCGCCAGCAGCATGACTTACAGCTCTGGGGCCAACGTCCTGACTTTC. Residues: CASSMTYSSGANVLTF.

The sample holds many counts of this clonotype. V usage is TRBV20-1 and J usage is TRBJ1-2, with no clear D. The CDR3 runs 12 residues. Trimming removed 1 base from V and 1 base from J, with 4 bases in between. From germline, CDR1 is DFQATT and CDR2 SNEGSKA (reference sequence). Here the CDR3 DNA reads TGCAGTGCTAGAGGCCGTAACTATGGCTACACCTTC. Its translation is CSARGRNYGYTF.

This clonotype showed up just a few times. This chain's CDR3 is CASSSRAVDYGYTF. The CDR3 nucleotides are TGTGCCAGCAGCTCCAGGGCCGTCGACTATGGCTACACCTTC. This chain links TRBV7-8 with TRBJ1-2; D is possibly TRBD1 (5 bases). The germline V gene encodes CDR1 SGHVS and CDR2 FQNEAQ. This CDR3 is built from 14 residues. The V gene lost 4 bases and the J gene lost 3 bases, with 12 bases spanning the gap.

This chain uses TRBV3-1 with TRBJ2-6; D gene ambiguous. The CDR3 consists of 14 residues. Trimming left V 4 bases short and J 2 bases short, with 6 bases between. CDR1 and CDR2 from the germline V gene are LGHDT and YNNKEL (reference sequence). The CDR3 is CASSRLTGANVLTF. The CDR3 nucleotides are TGTGCCAGCAGCCGACTCACTGGGGCCAACGTCCTGACTTTC.

The chain couples TRBV9 to TRBJ2-3; D might be TRBD2 (5 bases). The germline V and J ends were trimmed by 2 bases and 1 base, with 11 bases remaining between them. CDR3 length: 15 residues. Per the germline V gene, CDR1 is SGDLS and CDR2 is YYNGEE. The CDR3 DNA sequence: TGTGCCAGCAGCGTTACCGGGGTGGGCACAGATACGCAGTATTTT. Protein: CASSVTGVGTDTQYF.

This clonotype was detected a few times. V and J are TRBV7-8 and TRBJ1-2, with 8 bases identical to TRBD1. The CDR3 is 17 residues long. The germline V gene encodes CDR1 SGHVS and CDR2 FQNEAQ. Germline trimming cut 2 bases from V and 5 bases from J; bases unmatched to any gene: 13. CDR3 in DNA: TGTGCCAGCAGCTTACTGGTGACAGGGGAATTTTCTTATGGCTACACCTTC. It specifies CASSLLVTGEFSYGYTF.

The chain combines TRBV6-1 with TRBJ1-1, with 8 bases identical to TRBD1. The CDR3 length is 15 residues. The V gene's germline CDR1 is MNHNS and CDR2 SASEGT. J lost 1 base, V lost 2 bases, and 3 bases had no gene match. CDR3 residues: CASSERQGWNTEAFF. CDR3 coding DNA: TGTGCCAGCAGTGAAAGACAGGGGTGGAACACTGAAGCTTTCTTT.

The chain recombines TRBV12-3 or TRBV12-4 with TRBJ1-6; 8 bases are shared with TRBD1. The V and J ends lost 5 bases and 6 bases, in that order; junction bases with no gene match: 12. The CDR3 length is 17 residues. The CDR3 DNA reads TGTGCCAGCAGTCCGGACAGGGCTGGGGCTCTTAATTCACCCCTCCACTTT. As protein: CASSPDRAGALNSPLHF.

This chain connects TRBV6-2 or TRBV6-3 to TRBJ2-7; perhaps TRBD1 as D (5 bases). With 4 bases removed from V and 0 bases from J, the gap between germline ends came to 16 bases. The CDR3 contains 16 residues. Germline V gene sequence: CDR1 MNHEY, CDR2 SVGEGT. Written as DNA, the CDR3 is TGTGCCAGCAGTTTTCAATTTCGACAGAACTCCTACGAGCAGTACTTC. It codes for CASSFQFRQNSYEQYF.

This clonotype came up many times. This chain links TRBV9 with TRBJ2-2; no definite D call. The CDR3 extends over 13 amino acids. The V end lost 2 bases, the J end lost 4 bases, and 6 bases lay between the germline ends. CDR1 is SGDLS and CDR2 is YYNGEE in the germline V gene. CDR3 coding DNA: TGTGCCAGCAGCGTTGTTGGCACCGGGGAGCTGTTTTTT. This sequence encodes CASSVVGTGELFF.

For this clonotype: The junction differs from germline at one of its ends, possibly a read error. This chain uses TRBV15 with TRBJ2-7; D uncertain. The germline V gene encodes CDR1 LNHNV and CDR2 YYDKDF (reference sequence). This CDR3 contains 14 residues. DNA of the CDR3: TGTGCCACCAGCAGAGAAGGATTTAGTGAGAGGCAGCACTTC. This codes for CATSREGFSERQHF. Full variable domain (remainder filled in from reference TRBV15 and TRBJ2-7): DAMVIQNPRYQVTQFGKPVTLSCSQTLNHNVMYWYQQKSSQAPKLLFHYYDKDFNNEADTPDNFQSRRPNTSFCFLDIRSPGLGDTAMYLCATSREGFSERQHFGPGTRLTVT.

This clonotype turned up a few times. V is TRBV6-2 or TRBV6-3 and J is TRBJ2-1; the D gene is possibly TRBD2 (6 bases). V was clipped by 8 bases and J by 1 base, with 12 bases between them. The CDR3 length is 14 residues. Germline CDR1 MNHEY, CDR2 SVGEGT. The CDR3 region is CASQRGRSYNEQFF. CDR3 nucleotide sequence: TGTGCCAGCCAAAGAGGGAGGTCCTACAATGAGCAGTTCTTC.

This clonotype was detected a few times. The CDR3 region is CASSMAGGVPTDTQYF. The CDR3 DNA follows: TGTGCCAGCAGCATGGCGGGAGGGGTCCCCACAGATACGCAGTATTTT. J is TRBJ2-3 and V is TRBV7-9; TRBD2 aligns across 9 bases. CDR1 is SEHNR, CDR2 FQNEAQ, per germline (reference sequence). The junction had 8 bases not matched to a gene; V was cut back by 5 bases and J by 2 bases. This CDR3 is built from 16 residues.

This clonotype came up a few times. This chain joins TRBV28 and TRBJ2-2, with D unclear. Looked up from germline, CDR1 is MDHEN and CDR2 is SYDVKM. This CDR3 region has 16 residues. Trimming stripped 2 bases from V and 1 base from J, with 11 bases between. The CDR3 region has the DNA TGTGCCAGCAGTTTAAACCTCAACCTGAACACCGGGGAGCTGTTTTTT. It translates to CASSLNLNLNTGELFF.

This clonotype was detected many times. CDR3 bases: TGTGCCATCTCTTTTCTGTTGGACAGCAACTCTGGAAACACCATATATTTT. It specifies CAISFLLDSNSGNTIYF. V and J are TRBV10-3 and TRBJ1-3; maybe TRBD1 (6 bases). Per germline, CDR1 ENHRY and CDR2 SYGVKD. V lost 8 bases and J 0 bases, leaving 20 bases between the germline ends. The CDR3 spans 17 residues.

This clonotype was picked up a small number of times. V gene TRBV4-1 combines with J gene TRBJ2-1; TRBD2 agrees at 12 bases. Germline trimming cut 0 bases from V and 2 bases from J; bases unmatched to any gene: 8. This CDR3 contains 19 residues. Germline loops: CDR1 MGHRA, CDR2 YSYEKL. CDR3 sequence reads: CASSQDLSGLAGTYNEQFF. The CDR3 nucleotides are TGCGCCAGCAGCCAAGATCTTAGTGGACTAGCGGGAACCTACAATGAGCAGTTCTTC.

A note on this clonotype: It may be a read error: a sequence one base away is much more abundant. The chain employs TRBV2 and TRBJ2-7, with no clear D. This CDR3 region has 11 residues. Germline V gives CDR1 SNHLY, CDR2 FYNNEI. The germline V and J ends were trimmed by 4 bases and 3 bases, with 4 bases remaining between them. This CDR3 reads CASSVDYEQYF. In DNA form, the CDR3 reads TGTGCCAGCAGTGTGGACTACGAGCAGTACTTC.

The V call is TRBV6-5, the J call TRBJ2-2, with D possibly being TRBD1 or TRBD2 (5 bases each). Trimming removed 2 bases from V and 10 bases from J, with 11 bases in between. The CDR3 sequence is 13 residues long. Germline lookup yields CDR1 MNHEY and CDR2 SVGAGI. CDR3 sequence reads: CASSYQRDAELFF. The CDR3 DNA is TGTGCCAGCAGTTACCAGAGGGACGCGGAGCTGTTTTTT.

This clonotype was found a few times. The V and J genes are TRBV12-3 or TRBV12-4 and TRBJ1-5; D remains ambiguous. The CDR3 spans 14 residues. Trimming took 6 bases from V and 4 from J, leaving 13 bases between them. CDR3 DNA sequence: TGTGCCAGCAGCCCCGTCGCGGGGAATCAGCCCCAGCATTTT. Encoded protein: CASSPVAGNQPQHF.

This clonotype was recorded a few times. V and J are TRBV20-1 and TRBJ2-3; D remains ambiguous. The germline V and J ends were trimmed by 0 bases and 6 bases, with 7 bases remaining between them. CDR1 and CDR2 from the germline V gene are DFQATT and SNEGSKA (reference sequence). The CDR3 loop spans 12 amino acids. CDR3 protein: CSARDFRDTQYF. DNA for the CDR3: TGCAGTGCTAGAGATTTCCGGGATACGCAGTATTTT.

A note on this clonotype: The DNA is left out, because the CDR3 cannot be placed on it with certainty; the CDR3 is given as TCRdb lists it. V is TRBV21-1 and J is TRBJ2-4; the table's D call, TRBD1, was not checked against the DNA. TRBV21-1 is an annotated pseudogene. The CDR3 has 17 amino acids, counting both end residues. The CDR3 sequence: CASSKPFGTGNKNIQYF.

This clonotype occurred many times. The junction and the germline gene differ at one end; a read error may be behind it. This rearrangement joins TRBV5-1 to TRBJ2-5; the D is unclear. In germline, CDR1 is SGHRS, CDR2 YFSETQ. This CDR3 spans 14 amino acids. The CDR3 DNA reads as TGTGCCAGCAGCTTGGGTGGAAACCAAGAGACCCAGTACTTC. This codes for CASSLGGNQETQYF.

This clonotype was observed many times. The genes are TRBV7-8 and TRBJ2-7; weak D call: TRBD1 (5 bases). Trimming left V 4 bases short and J 2 bases short, with 12 bases between. There are 14 residues in the CDR3. Germline CDR1 SGHVS, CDR2 FQNEAQ. CDR3 sequence (DNA): TGTGCCAGCAGCTCCTTAAGGGGAACCTACGAGCAGTACTTC. It specifies CASSSLRGTYEQYF.

The rearrangement uses TRBV20-1 and TRBJ2-3; D unclear. The CDR3 is 12 amino acids. V was trimmed by 0 bases and J by 6 bases, leaving 7 bases between them. CDR1 is DFQATT and CDR2 is SNEGSKA in the germline V gene (reference sequence). This CDR3 reads CSARDGPDTQYF. CDR3 nucleotide sequence: TGCAGTGCTAGAGATGGTCCGGATACGCAGTATTTT.

This clonotype appeared many times. The V gene is TRBV5-1, the J gene TRBJ2-1; D may correspond to TRBD1 or TRBD2 (6 bases each). Germline V gene data show CDR1 as SGHRS and CDR2 as YFSETQ. Deletions cut 0 bases from V and 4 bases from J, with 11 bases between. The CDR3 has 15 amino acids. The CDR3 DNA reads TGCGCCAGCAGCTTGGGAGGAGGGGGTTACAATGAGCAGTTCTTC. Translating gives CASSLGGGGYNEQFF.

This clonotype was observed a handful of times. The chain carries TRBV20-1 and TRBJ1-1; D unresolved. The germline V gene has CDR1 DFQATT and CDR2 SNEGSKA (reference sequence). V was trimmed by 4 bases and J by 0 bases, leaving 12 bases between them. The CDR3 covers 14 residues. CDR3 sequence: CSANKDGLNTEAFF. The DNA of the CDR3 is TGCAGTGCTAATAAGGACGGATTGAACACTGAAGCTTTCTTT.

The rearrangement links TRBV6-1 to TRBJ2-5; 7 nucleotides align to TRBD1. The junction had 10 bases not matched to a gene; V was cut back by 5 bases and J by 4 bases. Germline V gives CDR1 MNHNS, CDR2 SASEGT. CDR3 length: 15 residues. CDR3 residues: CASSRKGALRETQYF. The CDR3 DNA sequence: TGTGCCAGCAGTAGAAAGGGGGCTCTCCGAGAGACCCAGTACTTC.

This clonotype has only a few counts. V gene TRBV20-1 combines with J gene TRBJ2-1; the D is unclear. Germline values: CDR1 DFQATT, CDR2 SNEGSKA (reference sequence). The CDR3 is made up of 11 amino acids. The V end lost 6 bases, the J end lost 12 bases, and 15 bases lay between the germline ends. The CDR3 nucleotides are TGCAGTGCGCCCAATAGTGCCAGGCAGTTCTTC. This encodes CSAPNSARQFF.